These 31 T cell receptor beta chains share one sample of origin, sequenced in a study of blood T cell repertoires in COVID-19. Libraries were prepared by immunoSEQ multiplex PCR; TCRdb keeps only in-frame clonotypes and omits some of them. The sample carries under 300,000 clones, around 84% recorded once. Sequencing was carried out using peripheral blood. These receptors all stem from an older woman with active or convalescent COVID-19.

V is TRBV7-2 and J is TRBJ2-2; D uncertain. Deletions cut 2 bases from V and 0 bases from J, with 7 bases between. Germline V gene lookup returns CDR1 SGHTA and CDR2 FQGNSA. The CDR3 contains 15 residues. The CDR3 loop is CASSLSAANTGELFF. CDR3 DNA: TGTGCCAGCAGCTTATCGGCGGCGAACACCGGGGAGCTGTTTTTT.

J is TRBJ2-7 and V is TRBV24-1; 8 bases fit TRBD2. J was trimmed by 4 bases and V by 0 bases; bases with no gene match: 13. The CDR3 is 18 amino acids. CDR1 and CDR2 (germline): KGHDR, SFDVKD. The CDR3 protein is CATSDLQVRGALFYEQYF. The CDR3, as DNA: TGTGCCACCAGTGATTTGCAAGTGCGGGGGGCCCTCTTTTACGAGCAGTACTTC.

This chain links TRBV29-1 with TRBJ2-2, with a possible D match to TRBD1 (5 bases). Trimming left V 6 bases short and J 1 base short, with 12 bases between. Germline V lookup: CDR1 SQVTM, CDR2 ANQGSEA. CDR3 length: 14 residues. DNA for the CDR3: TGCAGCGTCTTTGGGGCGGTGAACACCGGGGAGCTGTTTTTT. Amino acids: CSVFGAVNTGELFF.

The chain combines TRBV27 with TRBJ1-6, with 8 bases that match TRBD1. The V segment lost 5 bases and the J segment 9 bases; nucleotides outside the gene matches: 9. The germline CDR1 and CDR2 sequences are MNHEY and SMNVEV (reference sequence). The CDR3 consists of 15 residues. The CDR3 is CASSPDRGIGSPLHF. DNA for the CDR3: TGTGCCAGCAGTCCCGACAGGGGAATAGGTTCACCCCTCCACTTT.

The chain employs TRBV19 and TRBJ1-4; D is uncertain. The V gene's germline CDR1 is LNHDA and CDR2 SQIVND (reference sequence). CDR3 length equals 15 residues. Trimming left V 5 bases short and J 7 bases short, with 17 bases between. CDR3 nucleotides: TGTGCCAGTAGTTACGCGGGAGAAAAGGGTGAAAAACTGTTTTTT. This codes for CASSYAGEKGEKLFF.

This chain uses TRBV7-2 with TRBJ1-2; D perhaps matches TRBD1 (5 bases). V was pared by 1 base and J by 7 bases, with 19 bases between. CDR1 SGHTA and CDR2 FQGNSA come from the germline V gene. CDR3 size: 16 residues. The DNA of the CDR3 is TGTGCCAGCAGCTTAGATGAGGCGGGGCGTCTGGGTGGCTACACCTTC. Its translation: CASSLDEAGRLGGYTF.

This sequence joins TRBV18 and TRBJ2-5; tentatively, D is TRBD2 (5 bases). The germline V gene encodes CDR1 KGHSH and CDR2 LQKENI. The CDR3 extends over 14 amino acids. V lost 3 bases and J lost 2, with 10 bases in between. CDR3 nucleotide sequence: TGTGCCAGCTCACCGCAGAGCGGTCAAGAGACCCAGTACTTC. Amino acid sequence: CASSPQSGQETQYF.

The V and J genes are TRBV14 and TRBJ1-1; D is undetermined. V was shortened by 4 bases and J by 0 bases, with 15 bases between the two germline ends. The CDR3 is 16 residues long. The germline V gene has CDR1 SGHDN and CDR2 FVKESK. The CDR3 loop is CASSPLGGLMNTEAFF. CDR3 in DNA: TGTGCCAGCAGCCCCCTGGGAGGCCTGATGAACACTGAAGCTTTCTTT.

This chain connects TRBV9 to TRBJ2-7; 12 bases line up with TRBD1. The CDR3 is 13 amino acids. Trimming cost V 7 bases and J 7 bases; bases outside gene matches: 6. Germline V gene lookup returns CDR1 SGDLS and CDR2 YYNGEE. Here the CDR3 reads CASGGTGGGEQYF. For the CDR3, the DNA is TGTGCCAGCGGCGGGACAGGGGGCGGTGAGCAGTACTTC.

The chain is built from TRBV24-1 and TRBJ2-1; 7 nucleotides align to TRBD2. With V trimmed by 1 base and J by 3 bases, 11 bases remained unmatched. Germline-derived CDR1 and CDR2 are KGHDR and SFDVKD. The CDR3 loop spans 18 amino acids. The CDR3 sequence is CATSDFGAPGGLYNEQFF. The CDR3 nucleotides read TGTGCCACCAGTGATTTTGGGGCCCCGGGGGGTCTCTACAATGAGCAGTTCTTC.

This clone was picked up one time. The chain combines TRBV9 with TRBJ2-3; 8 bases line up with TRBD2. CDR1 is SGDLS and CDR2 is YYNGEE in the germline V gene. With V trimmed by 4 bases and J by 4 bases, 8 bases remained unmatched. This CDR3 is 15 amino acids long. The CDR3 sequence: CASSPQLAGSDTQYF. CDR3 in DNA: TGTGCCAGCAGCCCCCAATTAGCGGGGTCAGATACGCAGTATTTT.

The chain employs TRBV2 and TRBJ1-5; D gene unclear. This CDR3 has 16 amino acids. V was trimmed by 3 bases and J by 3 bases, leaving 15 bases between them. The germline CDR1 and CDR2 sequences are SNHLY and FYNNEI. The CDR3 DNA sequence: TGTGCCAGCAGTGAGACAAGCGGCCCCCTCAATCAGCCCCAGCATTTT. Translated, it gives CASSETSGPLNQPQHF.

The CDR3 spells CASSLGPTARFAYNEQFF. The CDR3 DNA follows: TGTGCCAGCAGCCTCGGACCGACAGCACGCTTCGCCTACAATGAGCAGTTCTTC. The rearrangement links TRBV6-2 or TRBV6-3 to TRBJ2-1; D is perhaps TRBD1 (5 bases). The germline V gene encodes CDR1 MNHEY and CDR2 SVGEGT. Trimming left V 6 bases short and J 2 bases short, with 23 bases between. The CDR3 has 18 residues.

V is TRBV6-5 and J is TRBJ2-3; D not certain. This CDR3 is 16 amino acids long. Germline V gene lookup returns CDR1 MNHEY and CDR2 SVGAGI. V lost 2 bases to trimming and J lost 0 bases, with 12 bases between them. The CDR3 protein is CASSYGPEWSTDTQYF. CDR3 coding DNA: TGTGCCAGCAGTTACGGGCCAGAGTGGAGCACAGATACGCAGTATTTT.

The J gene is TRBJ2-3, the V gene TRBV2; 11 bases fit TRBD2. Looked up from germline, CDR1 is SNHLY and CDR2 is FYNNEI. There are 15 residues in the CDR3. The trim removed 7 bases at V and 4 bases at J, leaving 7 bases unmatched. The CDR3 DNA is TGTGCCAGCATTATTAGCGGGGGGGGAGCAGATACGCAGTATTTT. Translation: CASIISGGGADTQYF.

This sequence joins TRBV7-2 and TRBJ1-2; D gene ambiguous. The ends were cut back, 6 bases at V and 6 bases at J, with 17 bases in the middle. This CDR3 spans 14 amino acids. In germline, CDR1 is SGHTA, CDR2 FQGNSA. The CDR3: CASRRDLHEDGYTF. As DNA, the CDR3 is TGTGCCAGCAGGAGAGACCTCCACGAGGATGGCTACACCTTC.

The CDR3 DNA reads as TGTGCCAGCAGCCCGCCCCGGACAGGGGACCCCTATGGCTACACCTTC. As protein: CASSPPRTGDPYGYTF. This chain joins TRBV5-6 and TRBJ1-2; 9 bases align to TRBD1. The CDR3 runs 16 residues. Losses at the gene ends were 4 bases for V and 4 bases for J; bases not matched to a gene: 11. Germline loops: CDR1 SGHDT, CDR2 YYEEEE. Using reference TRBV5-6 and TRBJ1-2 for the parts outside the CDR3, the full variable domain is DAGVTQSPTHLIKTRGQQVTLRCSPKSGHDTVSWYQQALGQGPQFIFQYYEEEERQRGNFPDRFSGHQFPNYSSELNVNALLLGDSALYLCASSPPRTGDPYGYTFGSGTRLTVV.

The chain couples TRBV5-1 to TRBJ2-5, with 9 nucleotides matching TRBD1. Germline V gives CDR1 SGHRS, CDR2 YFSETQ. The trim removed 4 bases at V and 5 bases at J, leaving 3 bases unmatched. CDR3 length: 13 amino acids. The CDR3 region has the DNA TGCGCCAGCAGCGGCGGGACAGGGGAGACCCAGTACTTC. As protein: CASSGGTGETQYF.

This chain joins TRBV5-5 and TRBJ2-3; tentatively, D is TRBD2 (6 bases). V lost 4 bases, J lost 2 bases, and 11 bases lay in between. The CDR3 is 14 amino acids. From germline, CDR1 is SGHKS and CDR2 YYEKEE (reference sequence). In nucleotides, the CDR3 is TGTGCCAGCAGCCCGGGACTCCTCACAGATACGCAGTATTTT. Residues: CASSPGLLTDTQYF. Drawing the rest from reference TRBV5-5 and TRBJ2-3, the complete variable domain is DAGVTQSPTHLIKTRGQQVTLRCSPISGHKSVSWYQQVLGQGPQFIFQYYEKEERGRGNFPDRFSARQFPNYSSELNVNALLLGDSALYLCASSPGLLTDTQYFGPGTRLTVL.

The J gene is TRBJ1-2, the V gene TRBV19; D unclear. The length of the CDR3 is 13 residues. CDR1 and CDR2 (germline): LNHDA, SQIVND (reference sequence). Trimming took 11 bases from V and 4 from J, leaving 17 bases between them. The CDR3 reads CASQPTGSYGYTF. In DNA, the CDR3 is TGTGCCTCCCAACCGACGGGTTCCTATGGCTACACCTTC.

This chain uses TRBV6-4 with TRBJ1-2, with D perhaps matching TRBD1 (5 bases). Trimming shortened V by 4 bases and J by 0 bases, and 12 bases separated the two germline ends. The CDR3 extends over 15 amino acids. Germline V gene sequence: CDR1 MRHNA, CDR2 SNTAGT. CDR3 coding DNA: TGTGCCAGCAGTGTGACGCAGGGAACTAACTATGGCTACACCTTC. It yields the protein CASSVTQGTNYGYTF.

The V and J genes are TRBV3-1 (or the pseudogene TRBV3-2) and TRBJ2-1; 13 nucleotides line up with TRBD2. CDR3 length equals 15 residues. Trimming at V came to 4 bases and at J to 6 bases, leaving 3 bases not matched to a gene. Per germline, CDR1 LGHDT and CDR2 YNNKEL (reference sequence). This CDR3 reads CASSRGTSGANEQFF. The CDR3 DNA is TGTGCCAGCAGCCGGGGGACTAGCGGGGCCAATGAGCAGTTCTTC.

The chain uses TRBV18 and TRBJ1-2, with TRBD1 identical over 7 bases. Trimming cost V 3 bases and J 8 bases; bases outside gene matches: 12. The CDR3 sequence is 15 residues long. Germline lookup yields CDR1 KGHSH and CDR2 LQKENI. Here the CDR3 reads CASSPRAQGEGGYTF. CDR3 nucleotide sequence: TGTGCCAGCTCACCGAGAGCCCAGGGGGAAGGAGGCTACACCTTC.

With regard to this clone: This specimen includes other DNA sequences encoding the same CDR3. J is TRBJ1-5 and V is TRBV3-1 (or the pseudogene TRBV3-2), with D maybe TRBD1 (6 bases). Germline V gene lookup returns CDR1 LGHDT and CDR2 YNNKEL (reference sequence). Trimming stripped 2 bases from V and 1 base from J, with 6 bases between. The CDR3 covers 14 residues. The CDR3 DNA sequence: TGTGCCAGCAGCCAAAGGGGGAGCAATCAGCCCCAGCATTTT. Its protein is CASSQRGSNQPQHF.

V and J are TRBV5-1 and TRBJ1-1; tentatively, D is TRBD1 (6 bases). V shed 1 base and J shed 1 base, with 11 bases lying between them. The germline V gene has CDR1 SGHRS and CDR2 YFSETQ. The length of the CDR3 is 15 residues. The DNA for the CDR3 is TGCGCCAGCAGCTTGACCCCAGGGGCGAACACTGAAGCTTTCTTT. Protein sequence: CASSLTPGANTEAFF.

Only one count was recorded for this clone. This chain uses TRBV20-1 with TRBJ1-5; D is undetermined. The V gene lost 3 bases and the J gene lost 7 bases, with 4 bases spanning the gap. The germline V gene encodes CDR1 DFQATT and CDR2 SNEGSKA (reference sequence). The CDR3 extends over 10 amino acids. The CDR3: CSASRQPQHF. The CDR3 DNA sequence: TGCAGTGCTAGTCGGCAGCCCCAGCATTTT.

Concerning this clone: Distinct nucleotide sequences in the sample also encode this CDR3. The chain uses TRBV6-2 or TRBV6-3 and TRBJ1-1; a possible D gene is TRBD1 (5 bases). V was cut by 0 bases and J by 10 bases, with 18 bases left in between. CDR3 length: 15 amino acids. Germline CDR1 is MNHEY and CDR2 is SVGEGT. For the CDR3, the DNA is TGTGCCAGCAGTTACTCAAGACCAGGGCTGGCGAGAGCTTTCTTT. It translates to CASSYSRPGLARAFF.

The V and J genes are TRBV25-1 and TRBJ1-1; D might be TRBD1 (5 bases). Germline lookup yields CDR1 MGHDK and CDR2 SYGVNS. The CDR3 length is 12 residues. V lost 7 bases, J lost 3 bases, and 9 bases lay in between. The CDR3 spells CASKPGDTEAFF. Here the CDR3 DNA reads TGTGCCAGCAAACCGGGGGACACTGAAGCTTTCTTT.

The genes are TRBV7-9 and TRBJ1-1; D is possibly TRBD1 (5 bases). The CDR3 runs to 17 residues. Germline values: CDR1 SEHNR, CDR2 FQNEAQ (reference sequence). Trimming stripped 6 bases from V and 0 bases from J, with 20 bases between. The CDR3 protein is CASSHKPDMIMNTEAFF. The CDR3 DNA follows: TGTGCCAGCAGTCATAAACCGGACATGATCATGAACACTGAAGCTTTCTTT.

This clone came up once. J is TRBJ1-3 and V is TRBV7-9; D is undetermined. Germline V CDR1 and CDR2: SEHNR, FQNEAQ (reference sequence). This CDR3 is 15 amino acids long. Trimming cost V 8 bases and J 0 bases, with 14 bases left between them. CDR3 amino acids: CASGRVQNSGNTIYF. In nucleotides, the CDR3 is TGTGCCAGCGGCCGCGTACAGAACTCTGGAAACACCATATATTTT.

The J gene is TRBJ1-5, the V gene TRBV29-1; a weak D match, TRBD1 (5 bases). The V end lost 4 bases, the J end lost 2 bases, and 12 bases lay between the germline ends. The length of the CDR3 is 14 residues. The germline gives CDR1 SQVTM, CDR2 ANQGSEA. In nucleotides, the CDR3 is TGCAGCGTTGTGGTCGGGGGAGGCAATCAGCCCCAGCATTTT. It translates to CSVVVGGGNQPQHF.